The rows below give T cell receptor beta chains drawn from one sample of a study of T cell changes during pregnancy in multiple sclerosis. Sequencing used immunoSEQ multiplex PCR; TCRdb keeps in-frame clones, though not all of them. Here the sample spans 70,000 or so clones, around 91% being singletons. The sample here was peripheral blood, taken in the third trimester of pregnancy. The receptors were gathered from a female donor in good health, enrolled as a control in a pregnancy study. Both conserved end residues are part of each CDR3. A D gene is named only where the DNA matches it firmly. Rows may omit the clone size; those that give it use once, few, many or a size class.

d_gene: TRBD2
abundance: NA
v_gene: TRBV7-9
j_gene: TRBJ2-5
CDR3aa: CASSLGTSGAKETQYF
CDR3nt: TGTGCCAGCAGCTTAGGGACTAGCGGGGCTAAAGAGACCCAGTACTTC

d_gene: TRBD2
abundance: NA
v_gene: TRBV27
j_gene: TRBJ2-2
CDR3aa: CASSSTSGGSNTGELFF
CDR3nt: TGTGCCAGCAGTTCGACTAGCGGGGGGTCGAACACCGGGGAGCTGTTTTTT

d_gene: NA
abundance: NA
v_gene: TRBV9
j_gene: TRBJ1-2
CDR3aa: CASSGDRNPGYTF
CDR3nt: TGTGCCAGCAGCGGCGACAGGAATCCCGGCTACACCTTC

d_gene: NA
abundance: few
v_gene: TRBV14
j_gene: TRBJ1-1
CDR3aa: CASSQEFFGNTEAFF
CDR3nt: TGTGCCAGCAGCCAAGAGTTTTTCGGGAACACTGAAGCTTTCTTT

d_gene: TRBD1
abundance: NA
v_gene: TRBV5-1
j_gene: TRBJ2-1
CDR3aa: CASSILQGSSKNEQFF
CDR3nt: TGCGCCAGCAGCATACTACAGGGGTCGAGTAAGAATGAGCAGTTCTTC

d_gene: NA
abundance: NA
v_gene: TRBV11-2
j_gene: TRBJ1-2
CDR3aa: CASSLGGGYGYTF
CDR3nt: TGTGCCAGCAGCTTAGGAGGGGGTTATGGCTACACCTTC

d_gene: TRBD1
abundance: NA
v_gene: TRBV6-1
j_gene: TRBJ2-7
CDR3aa: CASSEGTGGRSYEQYF
CDR3nt: TGTGCCAGCAGTGAAGGGACAGGGGGCAGGTCCTACGAGCAGTACTTC

d_gene: NA
abundance: NA
v_gene: TRBV28
j_gene: TRBJ2-7
CDR3aa: CASLEGGTYEQYF
CDR3nt: TGTGCCAGTCTTGAGGGCGGAACCTACGAGCAGTACTTC

d_gene: NA
abundance: NA
v_gene: TRBV28
j_gene: TRBJ2-7
CDR3aa: CASTPGGGHEQYF
CDR3nt: TGTGCCAGCACCCCTGGGGGCGGCCACGAGCAGTACTTC

d_gene: NA
abundance: NA
v_gene: TRBV6-1
j_gene: TRBJ1-1
CDR3aa: CASTSGLMNTEAFF
CDR3nt: TGTGCCAGCACCTCAGGACTAATGAACACTGAAGCTTTCTTT

d_gene: TRBD1
abundance: NA
v_gene: TRBV7-2
j_gene: TRBJ2-2
CDR3aa: CASSPRAQGSTGELFF
CDR3nt: TGTGCCAGCAGCCCCCGAGCACAGGGGAGCACCGGGGAGCTGTTTTTT

d_gene: TRBD1
abundance: NA
v_gene: TRBV19
j_gene: TRBJ1-1
CDR3aa: CASSISRGNTEAFF
CDR3nt: TGTGCCAGTAGTATCTCCAGGGGGAATACTGAAGCTTTCTTT

d_gene: TRBD1
abundance: NA
v_gene: TRBV10-3
j_gene: TRBJ1-3
CDR3aa: CAISGDRDSIYF
CDR3nt: TGTGCCATCAGCGGAGACAGGGACAGCATATATTTT

d_gene: TRBD1
abundance: NA
v_gene: TRBV6-5
j_gene: TRBJ1-2
CDR3aa: CASSLDRVYGYTF
CDR3nt: TGTGCCAGCAGCTTAGACAGGGTCTATGGCTACACCTTC

d_gene: TRBD1
abundance: NA
v_gene: TRBV5-1
j_gene: TRBJ2-7
CDR3aa: CASSSRGQGAYEQYF
CDR3nt: TGCGCCAGCAGCTCGCGGGGACAGGGGGCCTACGAGCAGTACTTC

d_gene: NA
abundance: once
v_gene: TRBV5-1
j_gene: TRBJ2-5
CDR3aa: CASSFSTAIQETQYF
CDR3nt: TGCGCCAGCAGCTTCTCAACAGCTATCCAAGAGACCCAGTACTTC

d_gene: TRBD1
abundance: NA
v_gene: TRBV4-1
j_gene: TRBJ2-4
CDR3aa: CASSQDLGSGQKNIQYF
CDR3nt: TGCGCCAGCAGCCAAGATCTGGGGTCGGGACAGAAAAACATTCAGTACTTC

d_gene: NA
abundance: NA
v_gene: TRBV9
j_gene: TRBJ2-3
CDR3aa: CASSVGTADTDTQYF
CDR3nt: TGTGCCAGCAGCGTAGGGACAGCCGACACAGATACGCAGTATTTT

d_gene: NA
abundance: NA
v_gene: TRBV5-1
j_gene: TRBJ2-1
CDR3aa: CASSLVSEPYNEQFF
CDR3nt: TGCGCCAGCAGCTTGGTTAGCGAACCCTACAATGAGCAGTTCTTC

d_gene: NA
abundance: NA
v_gene: TRBV7-2
j_gene: TRBJ2-6
CDR3aa: CASSLDSSGANVLTF
CDR3nt: TGTGCCAGCAGCCTCGATAGCTCTGGGGCCAACGTCCTGACTTTC

d_gene: NA
abundance: NA
v_gene: TRBV21-1
j_gene: TRBJ2-3
CDR3aa: CASSKEGNGRHADTQYF
CDR3nt: TGTGCCAGCAGCAAAGAGGGTAACGGGAGACATGCAGATACGCAGTATTTT

d_gene: NA
abundance: NA
v_gene: TRBV18
j_gene: TRBJ1-1
CDR3aa: CASSLLGGLNTEAFF
CDR3nt: TGTGCCAGCTCACTGCTAGGGGGATTGAACACTGAAGCTTTCTTT

d_gene: NA
abundance: NA
v_gene: TRBV13
j_gene: TRBJ2-3
CDR3aa: CASSLDSPTRDTQYF
CDR3nt: TGTGCCAGCAGCTTAGATTCCCCTACCCGAGATACGCAGTATTTT

d_gene: NA
abundance: NA
v_gene: TRBV5-1
j_gene: TRBJ1-4
CDR3aa: CASSSGSTGHGTNEKLFF
CDR3nt: TGCGCCAGCAGCTCCGGCTCTACAGGGCATGGGACTAATGAAAAACTGTTTTTT

d_gene: NA
abundance: NA
v_gene: TRBV7-2
j_gene: TRBJ2-4
CDR3aa: CASSLALQGRGSKNIQYF
CDR3nt: TGTGCCAGCAGCTTAGCCCTTCAGGGGAGGGGGTCCAAAAACATTCAGTACTTC

d_gene: TRBD2
abundance: few
v_gene: TRBV7-2
j_gene: TRBJ2-7
CDR3aa: CGTSGSVGEQYF
CDR3nt: TGTGGGACTAGCGGGTCTGTAGGCGAGCAGTACTTC

d_gene: TRBD2
abundance: NA
v_gene: TRBV5-1
j_gene: TRBJ2-1
CDR3aa: CASNERGSSYNEQFF
CDR3nt: TGCGCCAGCAACGAGCGGGGCTCCTCCTACAATGAGCAGTTCTTC

d_gene: TRBD2
abundance: NA
v_gene: TRBV7-2
j_gene: TRBJ2-3
CDR3aa: CASSFPLAGGADTQYF
CDR3nt: TGTGCCAGCAGCTTTCCGCTAGCGGGAGGAGCAGATACGCAGTATTTT

d_gene: NA
abundance: few
v_gene: TRBV7-9
j_gene: TRBJ1-2
CDR3aa: CASSLIVEEINF
CDR3nt: TGTGCCAGCAGCTTAATCGTTGAGGAAATAAACTTC

d_gene: TRBD1
abundance: NA
v_gene: TRBV19
j_gene: TRBJ2-1
CDR3aa: CASSGRGTGVYTEQFF
CDR3nt: TGTGCCAGTAGTGGCCGTGGGACAGGGGTTTACACTGAGCAGTTCTTC

d_gene: NA
abundance: NA
v_gene: TRBV7-2
j_gene: TRBJ2-3
CDR3aa: CASSHRTDTQYF
CDR3nt: TGTGCCAGCAGCCATCGCACAGATACGCAGTATTTT